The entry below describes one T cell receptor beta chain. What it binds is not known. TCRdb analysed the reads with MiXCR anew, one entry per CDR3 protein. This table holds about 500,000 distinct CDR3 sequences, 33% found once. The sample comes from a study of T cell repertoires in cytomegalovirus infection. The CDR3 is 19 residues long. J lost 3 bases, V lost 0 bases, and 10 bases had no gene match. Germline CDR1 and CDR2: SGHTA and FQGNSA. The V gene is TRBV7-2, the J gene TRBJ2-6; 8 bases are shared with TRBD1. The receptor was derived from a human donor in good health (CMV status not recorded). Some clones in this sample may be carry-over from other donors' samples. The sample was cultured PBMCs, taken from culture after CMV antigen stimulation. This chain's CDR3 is CASSLAGGQVFFGANVLTF. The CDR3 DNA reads TGTGCCAGCAGCTTAGCTGGGGGACAGGTCTTTTTTGGGGCCAACGTCCTGACTTTC.